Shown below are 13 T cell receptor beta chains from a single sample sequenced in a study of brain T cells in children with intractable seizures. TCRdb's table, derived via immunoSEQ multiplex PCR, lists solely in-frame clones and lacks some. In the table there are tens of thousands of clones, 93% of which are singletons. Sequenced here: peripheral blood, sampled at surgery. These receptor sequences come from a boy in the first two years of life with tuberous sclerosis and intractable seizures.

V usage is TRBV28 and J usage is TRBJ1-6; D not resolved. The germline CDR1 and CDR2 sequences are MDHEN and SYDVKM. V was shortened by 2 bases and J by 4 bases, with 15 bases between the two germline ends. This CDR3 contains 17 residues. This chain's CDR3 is CASSLRLGIQYNSPLHF. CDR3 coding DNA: TGTGCCAGCAGTTTACGTTTGGGGATTCAATATAATTCACCCCTCCACTTT.

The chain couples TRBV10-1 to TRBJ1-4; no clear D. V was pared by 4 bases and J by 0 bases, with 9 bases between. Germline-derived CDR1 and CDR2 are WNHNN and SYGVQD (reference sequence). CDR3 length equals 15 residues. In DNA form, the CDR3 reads TGCGCCAGCAGTGGCCGGGTTGCAACTAATGAAAAACTGTTTTTT. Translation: CASSGRVATNEKLFF.

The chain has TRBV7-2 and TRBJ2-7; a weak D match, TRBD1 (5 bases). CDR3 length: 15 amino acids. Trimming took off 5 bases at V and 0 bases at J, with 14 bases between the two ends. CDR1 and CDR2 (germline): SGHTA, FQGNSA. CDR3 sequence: CASSLYKRGSYEQYF. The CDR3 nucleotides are TGTGCCAGCAGCCTCTACAAAAGGGGCTCCTACGAGCAGTACTTC.

The CDR3 sequence: CATTGTPSDGKLFF. The DNA of the CDR3 is TGTGCCACTACCGGGACCCCCTCAGATGGAAAACTGTTTTTT. The V call is TRBV19, the J call TRBJ1-4; D possibly corresponds to TRBD1 (5 bases). V was cut by 10 bases and J by 10 bases, with 22 bases left in between. The CDR3 contains 14 residues. Germline CDR1 is LNHDA and CDR2 is SQIVND (reference sequence).

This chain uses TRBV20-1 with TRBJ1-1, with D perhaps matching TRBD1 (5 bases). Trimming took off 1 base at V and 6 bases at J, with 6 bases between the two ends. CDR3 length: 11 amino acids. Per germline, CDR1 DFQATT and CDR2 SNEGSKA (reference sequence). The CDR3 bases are TGCAGTGCTAGAGTAGGGGCTGAAGCTTTCTTT. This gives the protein CSARVGAEAFF.

DNA for the CDR3: TGTGCCAGCAGGATATCGGGGATGAACACTGAAGCTTTCTTT. Translation: CASRISGMNTEAFF. The chain employs TRBV28 and TRBJ1-1; no definite D call. The CDR3 spans 14 residues. Germline V gene data show CDR1 as MDHEN and CDR2 as SYDVKM. The V and J ends lost 6 bases and 0 bases respectively, with 11 bases between them.

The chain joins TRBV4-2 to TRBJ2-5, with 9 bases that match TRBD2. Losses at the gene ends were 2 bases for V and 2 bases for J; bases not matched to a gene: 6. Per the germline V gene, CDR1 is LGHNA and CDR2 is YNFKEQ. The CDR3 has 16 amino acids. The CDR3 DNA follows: TGTGCCAGCAGCCAACTTAGCGGGAGTGAACAAGAGACCCAGTACTTC. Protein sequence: CASSQLSGSEQETQYF.

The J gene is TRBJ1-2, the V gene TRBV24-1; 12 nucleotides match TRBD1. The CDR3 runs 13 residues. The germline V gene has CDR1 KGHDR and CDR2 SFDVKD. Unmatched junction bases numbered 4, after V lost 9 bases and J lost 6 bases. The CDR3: CATSGTGGDGYTF. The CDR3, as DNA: TGTGCCACCTCCGGGACAGGGGGCGATGGCTACACCTTC.

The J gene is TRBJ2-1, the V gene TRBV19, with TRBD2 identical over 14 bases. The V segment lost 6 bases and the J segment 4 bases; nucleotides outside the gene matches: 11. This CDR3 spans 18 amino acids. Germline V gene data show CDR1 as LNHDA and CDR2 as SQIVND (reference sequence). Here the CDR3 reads CASRDTRTSGGKYNEQFF. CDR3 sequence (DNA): TGTGCCAGTAGAGATACGCGGACTAGCGGGGGGAAATACAATGAGCAGTTCTTC. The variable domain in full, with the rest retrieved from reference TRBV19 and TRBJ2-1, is DGGITQSPKYLFRKEGQNVTLSCEQNLNHDAMYWYRQDPGQGLRLIYYSQIVNDFQKGDIAEGYSVSREKKESFPLTVTSAQKNPTAFYLCASRDTRTSGGKYNEQFFGPGTRLTVL.

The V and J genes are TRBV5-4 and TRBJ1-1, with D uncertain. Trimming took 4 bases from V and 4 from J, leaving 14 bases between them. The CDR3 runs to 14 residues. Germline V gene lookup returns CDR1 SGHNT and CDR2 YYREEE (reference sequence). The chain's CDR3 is CASSGDGGVTEAFF. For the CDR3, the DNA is TGTGCCAGCAGCGGGGATGGAGGCGTCACTGAAGCTTTCTTT.

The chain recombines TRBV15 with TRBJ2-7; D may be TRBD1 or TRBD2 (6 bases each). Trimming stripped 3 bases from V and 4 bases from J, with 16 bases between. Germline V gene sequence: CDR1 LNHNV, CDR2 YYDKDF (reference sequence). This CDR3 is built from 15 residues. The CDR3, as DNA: TGTGCCACCAGCAGCGAAGGCAGGGGAGGTTACGAGCAGTACTTC. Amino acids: CATSSEGRGGYEQYF.

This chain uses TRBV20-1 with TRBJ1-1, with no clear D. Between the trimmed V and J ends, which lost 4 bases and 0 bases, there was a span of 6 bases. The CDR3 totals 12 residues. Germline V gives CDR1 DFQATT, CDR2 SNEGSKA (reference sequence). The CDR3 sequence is CSAIDVNTEAFF. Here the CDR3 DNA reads TGCAGTGCTATTGACGTGAACACTGAAGCTTTCTTT.

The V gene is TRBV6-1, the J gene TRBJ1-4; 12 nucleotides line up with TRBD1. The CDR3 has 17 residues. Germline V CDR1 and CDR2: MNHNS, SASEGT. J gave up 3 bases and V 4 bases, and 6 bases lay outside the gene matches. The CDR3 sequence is CASSGGGQGASNEKLFF. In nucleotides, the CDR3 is TGTGCCAGCAGTGGGGGGGGACAGGGGGCTTCTAATGAAAAACTGTTTTTT.